This TCR beta chain was obtained from a study of cytomegalovirus exposure and HLA in healthy donors. This clone was seen only a few times. The target antigen is unknown. General observations from the study: TCR beta chain V- and J-gene trimming was linked, in a later analysis, to a missense variant in DCLRE1C. Common viral pathogens seemed to be connected with several of the most significant clusters, according to a later analysis.

PCR involved 60 Vbeta and 13 Jbeta primers. Clones were sequenced by immunoSEQ multiplex PCR, and TCRdb holds only the in-frame ones, with some missing. The table records around 100,000 clones, approximately 70% of them present only once. The sequenced sample consisted of PBMCs. The TCR comes from a woman between 45 and 65 years old in good health and CMV-seronegative.

The CDR3 DNA reads as TGTGCCAGCAGCCCCGTCCTAGCTGGGCACAATGAGCAGTTCTTC. Protein product: CASSPVLAGHNEQFF. V gene TRBV11-2 combines with J gene TRBJ2-1, with D perhaps matching TRBD2 (5 bases). Germline values: CDR1 SGHAT, CDR2 FQNNGV. The CDR3 runs to 15 residues. V was cut by 5 bases and J by 5 bases, with 16 bases left in between. Full variable domain (missing parts from reference TRBV11-2 and TRBJ2-1): EAGVAQSPRYKIIEKRQSVAFWCNPISGHATLYWYQQILGQGPKLLIQFQNNGVVDDSQLPKDRFSAERLKGVDSTLKIQPAKLEDSAVYLCASSPVLAGHNEQFFGPGTRLTVL.